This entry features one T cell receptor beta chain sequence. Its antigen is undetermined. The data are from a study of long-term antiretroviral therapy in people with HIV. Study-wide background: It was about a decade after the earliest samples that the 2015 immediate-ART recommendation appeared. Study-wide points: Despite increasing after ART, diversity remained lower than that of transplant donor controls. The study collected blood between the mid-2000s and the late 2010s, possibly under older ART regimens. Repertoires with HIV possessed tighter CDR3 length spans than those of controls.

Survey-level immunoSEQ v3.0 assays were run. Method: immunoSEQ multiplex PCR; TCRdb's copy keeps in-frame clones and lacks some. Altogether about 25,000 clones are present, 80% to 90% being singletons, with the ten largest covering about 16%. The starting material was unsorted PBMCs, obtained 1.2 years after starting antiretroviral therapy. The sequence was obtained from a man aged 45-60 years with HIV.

CDR3 DNA: TGTGCCAGCAGCTCGAGTTCATCTGGGGCCAACGTCCTGACTTTC. Amino acid sequence: CASSSSSSGANVLTF. The chain combines TRBV6-4 with TRBJ2-6, with D unclear. The CDR3 runs 15 residues. Between the trimmed V and J ends, which lost 6 bases and 1 base, there was a span of 10 bases. Germline V CDR1 and CDR2: MRHNA, SNTAGT.